This TCR beta chain was found in a study of T cell responses to AZD1222 COVID-19 vaccine. The study, taken as a whole, reports: Epitopes outside B.1.351 and B.1.1.7 mutated regions reportedly drew nearly half of spike TCRs. Baseline seropositivity occurred in only 5 to 7 AZD1222 recipients.

This CDR3 is built from 13 residues. Germline values: CDR1 KGHSH, CDR2 LQKENI. The V and J ends lost 3 bases and 6 bases respectively, with 8 bases between them. As for this clone: No antigen is known for it.

Some clones are missing from TCRdb's copy, which holds only in-frame ones; the method was immunoSEQ multiplex PCR. Among 150,000 to 200,000 clones listed, 75% to 90% were seen once. The chain recombines TRBV18 with TRBJ2-2; TRBD2 is a possible D gene (6 bases). The TCR comes from an adult in good health. Sequenced material: peripheral blood, taken on day 0 of MenACWY control vaccination. CDR3 region: CASSPGGSGELFF. The CDR3 DNA sequence: TGTGCCAGCTCACCTGGAGGGTCCGGGGAGCTGTTTTTT. Full variable domain (outside the CDR3, taken from reference TRBV18 and TRBJ2-2): NAGVMQNPRHLVRRRGQEARLRCSPMKGHSHVYWYRQLPEEGLKFMVYLQKENIIDESGMPKERFSAEFPKEGPSILRIQQVVRGDSAAYFCASSPGGSGELFFGEGSRLTVL.